Following are 12 T cell receptor beta chains from one sample sequenced in a study of T cells in Graves' hyperthyroidism and ophthalmopathy. Authors of the study amplified TCR beta CDR3 regions from RNA transcripts. First-round RT-PCR of the TCR CDR3 relied on the HTBI primer set. MiXCR, applied by TCRdb to the multiplex PCR reads, yields one record per CDR3 protein. The sample carries approximately 400,000 distinct CDR3 sequences, approximately 19% recorded once. Sequencing was carried out using blood. Every receptor here comes from a woman between 18 and 30 years old with Graves' hyperthyroidism.

This clonotype was recorded at least ten times. The rearrangement links TRBV2 to TRBJ2-5; D gene uncertain. Trimming shortened V by 1 base and J by 4 bases, and 19 bases separated the two germline ends. This CDR3 is built from 17 residues. Germline assignment: CDR1 SNHLY and CDR2 FYNNEI. CDR3 bases: TGTGCCAGCAGTGAAGTGGCCCGGCAAGCGTTCCGAGAGACCCAGTACTTC. Translation gives CASSEVARQAFRETQYF.

The CDR3 protein is CASSPDPSVRGTTGELFF. The CDR3 DNA sequence: TGTGCCAGCTCACCAGATCCCTCAGTGAGAGGGACCACCGGGGAGCTGTTTTTT. This sequence joins TRBV18 and TRBJ2-2, with D perhaps TRBD1 or TRBD2 (5 bases each). The CDR3 has 18 residues. V was shortened by 2 bases and J by 4 bases, with 20 bases between the two germline ends. Germline loops: CDR1 KGHSH, CDR2 LQKENI. The full variable domain, completed using reference TRBV18 and TRBJ2-2, is NAGVMQNPRHLVRRRGQEARLRCSPMKGHSHVYWYRQLPEEGLKFMVYLQKENIIDESGMPKERFSAEFPKEGPSILRIQQVVRGDSAAYFCASSPDPSVRGTTGELFFGEGSRLTVL.

This clonotype occurred many times. The chain recombines TRBV3-1 with TRBJ1-1; 7 nucleotides agree with TRBD1. V lost 7 bases to trimming and J lost 1 base; unmatched junction nucleotides: 9. CDR1 is LGHDT, CDR2 YNNKEL, per germline (reference sequence). CDR3 size: 15 residues. The CDR3 loop reads CASKGAGATNTEAFF. The CDR3, as DNA: TGTGCCAGCAAGGGGGCAGGGGCAACGAACACTGAAGCTTTCTTT.

This clonotype was recorded many times. A junction end diverges from the germline sequence, so it may reflect a read error. The V gene is TRBV7-9, the J gene TRBJ2-7; D is undetermined. Germline V gives CDR1 SEHNR, CDR2 FQNEAQ (reference sequence). This CDR3 is built from 14 residues. CDR3 bases: TGTGCCAGCAGTTTAGTCGCTGGCTCCTACGAGCAGTACTTC. Amino acids: CASSLVAGSYEQYF.

This clonotype has a single count. The V call is TRBV6-5, the J call TRBJ1-2; tentatively, D is TRBD1 (6 bases). Per germline, CDR1 MNHEY and CDR2 SVGAGI. The CDR3 loop spans 15 amino acids. V lost 2 bases and J 4 bases, leaving 14 bases between the germline ends. The CDR3: CASSYGSGDTYGYTF. The CDR3 nucleotides read TGTGCCAGCAGTTACGGGTCGGGGGACACCTATGGCTACACCTTC.

In its sample, this clonotype was seen many times. J is TRBJ2-7 and V is TRBV6-1; perhaps TRBD2 as D (6 bases). The CDR3 sequence is 15 residues long. Germline CDR1 MNHNS, CDR2 SASEGT. V dropped 6 bases and J dropped 0 bases, with 15 bases sitting between them. CDR3 nucleotides: TGTGCCAGCAGAAAGCGGCCTAGCGACTCCTACGAGCAGTACTTC. This gives the protein CASRKRPSDSYEQYF.

About this clonotype: A read error may explain this, as a much larger clone is one base away. The chain is built from TRBV6-5 and TRBJ2-5; tentatively, D is TRBD2 (6 bases). This CDR3 is built from 17 residues. Germline lookup yields CDR1 MNHEY and CDR2 SVGAGI. V shed 1 base and J shed 3 bases, with 18 bases lying between them. The CDR3 reads CASSYWDLWDRKETQYF. The CDR3 nucleotides are TGTGCCAGCAGTTACTGGGACTTATGGGATCGTAAAGAGACCCAGTACTTC.

This clonotype was detected many times. This may arise from a read error, as a much more abundant clone is one base away. V is TRBV6-1 and J is TRBJ1-2; 9 bases fit TRBD1. CDR1 MNHNS and CDR2 SASEGT come from the germline V gene. The V segment lost 8 bases and the J segment 6 bases; nucleotides outside the gene matches: 7. The CDR3 has 13 amino acids. CDR3 region: CASGDRDGNGYTF. The CDR3, as DNA: TGTGCCAGCGGGGACAGGGATGGCAATGGCTACACCTTC.

The chain is built from TRBV20-1 and TRBJ1-6; D call uncertain. There are 15 residues in the CDR3. CDR1 and CDR2 (germline): DFQATT, SNEGSKA (reference sequence). V was shortened by 6 bases and J by 2 bases, with 14 bases between the two germline ends. The CDR3 sequence is CSAPRRGPYNSPLHF. In DNA, the CDR3 is TGCAGTGCACCACGCCGAGGCCCCTATAATTCACCCCTCCACTTT.

This clonotype was seen more than once but under ten times. The genes are TRBV30 and TRBJ2-2, with D tentatively TRBD2 (5 bases). Germline CDR1 is GTSNPN and CDR2 is SVGIG (reference sequence). The V end lost 2 bases, the J end lost 3 bases, and 7 bases lay between the germline ends. The CDR3 consists of 13 residues. CDR3 nucleotides: TGTGCCTGGAGTACCGGGGACACCGGGGAGCTGTTTTTT. This gives the protein CAWSTGDTGELFF.

This clonotype was found many times. The chain is built from TRBV28 and TRBJ1-5, with a possible D match to TRBD1 (5 bases). V lost 3 bases, J lost 6 bases, and 12 bases lay in between. This CDR3 is 14 amino acids long. Germline V gene sequence: CDR1 MDHEN, CDR2 SYDVKM. The CDR3 spells CASSFGRAGQPQHF. For the CDR3, the DNA is TGTGCCAGCAGTTTCGGCAGGGCCGGTCAGCCCCAGCATTTT.

This clonotype showed up many times. J is TRBJ2-2 and V is TRBV6-1, with TRBD1 as a possible D gene (5 bases). Deletions cut 1 base from V and 2 bases from J, with 17 bases between. CDR3 size: 18 residues. CDR1 and CDR2 from the germline V gene are MNHNS and SASEGT. The CDR3 DNA reads TGTGCCAGCAGTGAAGGCCGTCTGACAGTACCTAACACCGGGGAGCTGTTTTTT. Its protein product is CASSEGRLTVPNTGELFF.